This TCR beta chain was recorded in a study of T cells after yellow fever vaccination. Study results and limitations: A minor fraction of clonotypes spanned both CD4 and CD8 compartments. Contaminants from the bulk population, in the form of abundant clonotypes, could be found in FACS-sorted repertoires. In post-booster samples, most primary-vaccination clones reappeared (about 97% CD4, 70% to 90% CD8).

TCRdb re-derived calls from the 5' RACE reads in MiXCR, one entry per CDR3 protein. The table records under 550,000 distinct CDR3 sequences, 21% of them present only once. The V and J ends lost 8 bases and 0 bases respectively, with 11 bases between them. The CDR3 loop spans 14 amino acids. Germline V gives CDR1 LGHDT, CDR2 YNNKEL (reference sequence). Only a few counts were recorded for this clonotype. Its antigen is not known. This TCR was sampled from a man aged 18 to 29 who received the YFV17D yellow fever vaccine. The input for sequencing was PBMCs, taken roughly 20 days after the first yellow fever vaccination. The chain links TRBV3-1 to TRBJ1-3, with a possible D match to TRBD1 (5 bases). The CDR3 region has the DNA TGTGCCAGCTGGGGGACCGACTCTGGAAACACCATATATTTT. It translates to CASWGTDSGNTIYF. The variable domain in full, with the rest retrieved from reference TRBV3-1 and TRBJ1-3, is DTAVSQTPKYLVTQMGNDKSIKCEQNLGHDTMYWYKQDSKKFLKIMFSYNNKELIINETVPNRFSPKSPDKAHLNLHINSLELGDSAVYFCASWGTDSGNTIYFGEGSWLTVV.